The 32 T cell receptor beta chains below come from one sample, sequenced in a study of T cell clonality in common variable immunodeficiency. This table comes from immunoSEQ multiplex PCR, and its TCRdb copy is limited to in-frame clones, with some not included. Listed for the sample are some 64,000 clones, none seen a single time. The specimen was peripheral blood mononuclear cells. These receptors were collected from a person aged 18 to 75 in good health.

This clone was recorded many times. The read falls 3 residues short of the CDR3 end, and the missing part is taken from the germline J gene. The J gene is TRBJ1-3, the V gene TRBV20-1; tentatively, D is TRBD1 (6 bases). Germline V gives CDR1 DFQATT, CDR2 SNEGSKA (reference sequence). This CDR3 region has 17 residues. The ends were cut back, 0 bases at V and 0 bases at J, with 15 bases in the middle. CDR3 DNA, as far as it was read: TGCAGTGCTAGAGATCGTCCAGGGGAGAGCTCTGGAAACACC. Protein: CSARDRPGESSGNT. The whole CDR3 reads CSARDRPGESSGNTIYF.

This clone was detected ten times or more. CDR3 bases read: TGTGCCAGCAGTGTGGCAGGGGTGGTCACTGAA. This translates into CASSVAGVVTE. The whole CDR3 protein is CASSVAGVVTEAFF. This chain uses TRBV2 with TRBJ1-1; TRBD1 is a possible D gene (6 bases). The read terminates 3 residues ahead of where the CDR3 ends, so the germline J gene completes it. V lost 4 bases and J 4 bases, leaving 13 bases between the germline ends. The germline CDR1 and CDR2 sequences are SNHLY and FYNNEI. The CDR3 loop spans 14 amino acids.

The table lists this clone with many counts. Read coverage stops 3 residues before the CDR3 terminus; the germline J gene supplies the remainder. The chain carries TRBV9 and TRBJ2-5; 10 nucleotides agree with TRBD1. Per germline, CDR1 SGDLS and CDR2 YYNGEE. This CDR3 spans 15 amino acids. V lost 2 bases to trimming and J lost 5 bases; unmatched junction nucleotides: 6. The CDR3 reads CASSVDRGRLETQYF. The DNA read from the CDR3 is TGTGCCAGCAGCGTTGACAGGGGGCGCTTGGAGACC.

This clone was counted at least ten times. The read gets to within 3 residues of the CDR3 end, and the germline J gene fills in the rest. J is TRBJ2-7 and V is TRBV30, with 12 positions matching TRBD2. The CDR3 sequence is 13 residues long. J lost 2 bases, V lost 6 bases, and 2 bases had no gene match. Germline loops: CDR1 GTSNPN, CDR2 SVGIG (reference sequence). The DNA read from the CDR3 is TGTGCCTGCGGACTAGCGGGGCCCTACGAG. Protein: CACGLAGPYE. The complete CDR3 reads CACGLAGPYEQYF.

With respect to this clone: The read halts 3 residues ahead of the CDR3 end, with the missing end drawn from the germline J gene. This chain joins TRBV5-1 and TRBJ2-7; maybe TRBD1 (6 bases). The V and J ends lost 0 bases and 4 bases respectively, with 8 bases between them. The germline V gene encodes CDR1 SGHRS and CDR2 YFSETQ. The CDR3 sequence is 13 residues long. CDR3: CASSLDREYEQYF. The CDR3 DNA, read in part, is TGCGCCAGCAGCTTGGACAGGGAGTACGAG.

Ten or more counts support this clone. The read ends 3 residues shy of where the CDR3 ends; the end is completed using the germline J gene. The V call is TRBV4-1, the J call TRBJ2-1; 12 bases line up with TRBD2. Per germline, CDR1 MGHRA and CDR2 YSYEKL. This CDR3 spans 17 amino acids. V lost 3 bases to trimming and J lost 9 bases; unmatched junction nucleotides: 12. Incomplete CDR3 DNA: TGCGCCAGCAGCCAGGGGCTAGCGGGAGGGCCGGTAAGTGAG. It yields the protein CASSQGLAGGPVSE. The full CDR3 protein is CASSQGLAGGPVSEQFF.

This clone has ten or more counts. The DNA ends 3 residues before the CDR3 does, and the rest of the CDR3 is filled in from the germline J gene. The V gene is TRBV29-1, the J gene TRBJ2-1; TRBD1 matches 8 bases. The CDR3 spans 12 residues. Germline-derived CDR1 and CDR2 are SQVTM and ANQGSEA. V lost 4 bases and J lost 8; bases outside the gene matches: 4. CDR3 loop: CSVATGVDEQFF. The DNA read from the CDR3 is TGCAGCGTTGCGACAGGGGTAGATGAG.

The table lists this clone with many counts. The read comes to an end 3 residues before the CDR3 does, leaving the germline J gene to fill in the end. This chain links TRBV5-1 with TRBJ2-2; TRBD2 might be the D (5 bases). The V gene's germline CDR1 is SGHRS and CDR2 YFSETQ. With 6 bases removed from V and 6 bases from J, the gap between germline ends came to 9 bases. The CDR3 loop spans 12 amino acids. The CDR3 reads CASNEGPGELFF. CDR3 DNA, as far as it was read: TGCGCCAGCAACGAGGGTCCCGGGGAG.

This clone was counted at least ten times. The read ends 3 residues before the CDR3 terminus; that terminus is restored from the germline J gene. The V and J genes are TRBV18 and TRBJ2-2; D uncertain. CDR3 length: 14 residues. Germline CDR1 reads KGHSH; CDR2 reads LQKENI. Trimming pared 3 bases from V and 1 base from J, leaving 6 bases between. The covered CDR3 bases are TGTGCCAGCTCACCGAGCCGGAACACCGGGGAG. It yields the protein CASSPSRNTGE. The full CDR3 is CASSPSRNTGELFF.

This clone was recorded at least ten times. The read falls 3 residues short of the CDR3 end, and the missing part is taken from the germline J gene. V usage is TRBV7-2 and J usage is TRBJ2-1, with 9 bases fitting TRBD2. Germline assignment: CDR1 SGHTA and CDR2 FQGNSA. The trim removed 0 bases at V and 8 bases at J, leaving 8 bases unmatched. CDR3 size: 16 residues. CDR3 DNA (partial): TGTGCCAGCAGCTTAGCTAGCGGGGGATTCGGGGATGAG. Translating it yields CASSLASGGFGDE. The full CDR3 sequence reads CASSLASGGFGDEQFF.

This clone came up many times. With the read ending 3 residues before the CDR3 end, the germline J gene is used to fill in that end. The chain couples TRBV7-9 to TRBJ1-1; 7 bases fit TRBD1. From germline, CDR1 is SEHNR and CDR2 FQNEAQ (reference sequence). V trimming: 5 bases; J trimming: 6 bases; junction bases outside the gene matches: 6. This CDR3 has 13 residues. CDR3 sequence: CASSHTGVAEAFF. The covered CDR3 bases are TGTGCCAGCAGCCATACAGGGGTGGCTGAA.

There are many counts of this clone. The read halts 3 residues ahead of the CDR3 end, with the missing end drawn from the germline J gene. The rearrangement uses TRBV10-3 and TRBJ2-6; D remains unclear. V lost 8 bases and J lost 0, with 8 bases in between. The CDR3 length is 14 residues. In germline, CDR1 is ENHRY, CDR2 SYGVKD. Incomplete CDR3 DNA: TGTGCCATCCCCGAGCACTCTGGGGCCAACGTC. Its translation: CAIPEHSGANV. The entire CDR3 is CAIPEHSGANVLTF.

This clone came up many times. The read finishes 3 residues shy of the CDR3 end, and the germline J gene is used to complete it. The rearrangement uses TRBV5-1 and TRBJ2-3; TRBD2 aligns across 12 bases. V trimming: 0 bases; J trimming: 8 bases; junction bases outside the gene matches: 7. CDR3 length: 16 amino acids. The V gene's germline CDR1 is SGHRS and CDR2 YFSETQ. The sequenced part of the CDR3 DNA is TGCGCCAGCAGCTTGGAAGCTAGCGGGAGGGCCGGTACG. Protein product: CASSLEASGRAGT. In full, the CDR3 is CASSLEASGRAGTQYF.

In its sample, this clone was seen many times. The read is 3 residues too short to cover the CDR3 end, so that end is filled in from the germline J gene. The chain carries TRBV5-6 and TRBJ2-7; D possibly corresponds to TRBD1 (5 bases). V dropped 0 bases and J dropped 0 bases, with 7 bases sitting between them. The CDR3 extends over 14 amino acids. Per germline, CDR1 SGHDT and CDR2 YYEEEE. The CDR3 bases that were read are TGTGCCAGCAGCTTGGGACAGAGCTCCTACGAG. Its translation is CASSLGQSSYE. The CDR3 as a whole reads CASSLGQSSYEQYF.

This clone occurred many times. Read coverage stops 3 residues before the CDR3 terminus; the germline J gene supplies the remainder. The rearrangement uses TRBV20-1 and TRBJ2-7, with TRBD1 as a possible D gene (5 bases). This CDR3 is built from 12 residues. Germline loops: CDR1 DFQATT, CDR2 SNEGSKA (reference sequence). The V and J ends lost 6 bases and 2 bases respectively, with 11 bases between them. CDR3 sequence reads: CSAGRVAYEQYF. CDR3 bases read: TGCAGTGCGGGCAGGGTTGCCTACGAG.

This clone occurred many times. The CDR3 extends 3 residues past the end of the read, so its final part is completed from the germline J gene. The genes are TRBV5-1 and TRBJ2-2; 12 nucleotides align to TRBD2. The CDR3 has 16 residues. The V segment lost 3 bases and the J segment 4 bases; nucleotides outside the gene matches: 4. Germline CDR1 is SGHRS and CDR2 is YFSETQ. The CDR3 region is CASSWVTSGSTGELFF. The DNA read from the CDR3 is TGCGCCAGCAGCTGGGTGACTAGCGGGAGCACCGGGGAG.

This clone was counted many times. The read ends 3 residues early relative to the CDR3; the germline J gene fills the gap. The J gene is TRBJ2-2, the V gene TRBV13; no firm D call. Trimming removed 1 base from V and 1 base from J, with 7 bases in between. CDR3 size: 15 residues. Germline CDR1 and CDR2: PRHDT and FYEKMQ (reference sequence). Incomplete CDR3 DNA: TGTGCCAGCAGCTTAGAAACGGTGAACACCGGGGAG. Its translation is CASSLETVNTGE. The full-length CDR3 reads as CASSLETVNTGELFF.

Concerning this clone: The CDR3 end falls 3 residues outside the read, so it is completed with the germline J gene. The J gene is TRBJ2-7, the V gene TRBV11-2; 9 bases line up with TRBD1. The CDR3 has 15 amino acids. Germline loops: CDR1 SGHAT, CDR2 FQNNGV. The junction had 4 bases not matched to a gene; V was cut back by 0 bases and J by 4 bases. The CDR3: CASSLEGQGIYEQYF. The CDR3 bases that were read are TGTGCCAGCAGCTTAGAGGGACAGGGCATATACGAG.

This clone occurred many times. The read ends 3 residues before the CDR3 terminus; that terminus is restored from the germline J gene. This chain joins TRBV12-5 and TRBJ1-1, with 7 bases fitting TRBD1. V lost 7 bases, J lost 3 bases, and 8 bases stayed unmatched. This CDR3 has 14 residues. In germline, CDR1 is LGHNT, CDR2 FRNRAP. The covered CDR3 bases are TGTGCTAGTGTTGGGGGCAGGGGGGACACTGAA. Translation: CASVGGRGDTE. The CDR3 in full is CASVGGRGDTEAFF.

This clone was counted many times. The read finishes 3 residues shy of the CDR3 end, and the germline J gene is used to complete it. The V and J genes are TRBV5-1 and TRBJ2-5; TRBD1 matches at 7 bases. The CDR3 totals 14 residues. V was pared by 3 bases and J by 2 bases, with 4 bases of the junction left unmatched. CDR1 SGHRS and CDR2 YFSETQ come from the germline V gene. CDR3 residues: CASSWDSLQETQYF. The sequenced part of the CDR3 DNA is TGCGCCAGCAGCTGGGACAGCCTACAAGAGACC.

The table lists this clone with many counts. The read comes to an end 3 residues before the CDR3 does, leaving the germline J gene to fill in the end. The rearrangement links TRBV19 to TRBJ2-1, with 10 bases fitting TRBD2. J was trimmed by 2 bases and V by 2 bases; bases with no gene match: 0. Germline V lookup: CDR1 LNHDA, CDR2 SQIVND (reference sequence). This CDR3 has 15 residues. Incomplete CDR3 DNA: TGTGCCAGTAGTATAACTAGCGGGACCTACAATGAG. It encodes CASSITSGTYNE. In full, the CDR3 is CASSITSGTYNEQFF.

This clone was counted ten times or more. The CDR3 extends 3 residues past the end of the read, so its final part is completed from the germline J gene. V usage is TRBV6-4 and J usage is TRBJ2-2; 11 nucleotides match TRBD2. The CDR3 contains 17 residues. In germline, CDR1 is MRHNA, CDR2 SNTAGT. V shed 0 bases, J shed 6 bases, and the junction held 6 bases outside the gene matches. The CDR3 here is CASSDSAIAGGSGELFF. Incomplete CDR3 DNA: TGTGCCAGCAGTGACTCGGCGATAGCGGGAGGGTCCGGGGAG.

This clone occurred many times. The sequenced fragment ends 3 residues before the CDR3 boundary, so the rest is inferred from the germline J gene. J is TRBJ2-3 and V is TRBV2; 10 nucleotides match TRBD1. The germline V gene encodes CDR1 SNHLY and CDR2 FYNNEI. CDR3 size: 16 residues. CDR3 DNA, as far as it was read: TGTGCCAGCAGTGACTGGGATTCGGGACAGGGGTCGGCG. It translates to CASSDWDSGQGSA. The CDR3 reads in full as CASSDWDSGQGSAQYF.

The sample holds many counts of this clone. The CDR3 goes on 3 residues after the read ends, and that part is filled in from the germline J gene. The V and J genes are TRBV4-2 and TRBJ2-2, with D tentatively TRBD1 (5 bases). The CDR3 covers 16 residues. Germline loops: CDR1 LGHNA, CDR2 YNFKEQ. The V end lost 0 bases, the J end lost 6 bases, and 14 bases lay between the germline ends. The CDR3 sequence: CASSQEVGAFPGELFF. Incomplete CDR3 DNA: TGTGCCAGCAGCCAAGAGGTTGGGGCCTTCCCCGGGGAG.

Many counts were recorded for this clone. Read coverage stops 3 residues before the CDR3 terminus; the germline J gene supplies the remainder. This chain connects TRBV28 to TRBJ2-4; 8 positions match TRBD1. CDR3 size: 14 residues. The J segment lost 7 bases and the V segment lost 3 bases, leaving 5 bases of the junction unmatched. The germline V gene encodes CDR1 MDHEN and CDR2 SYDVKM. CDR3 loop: CASSLKYRGNIQYF. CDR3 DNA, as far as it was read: TGTGCCAGCAGTTTGAAGTACAGGGGGAACATT.

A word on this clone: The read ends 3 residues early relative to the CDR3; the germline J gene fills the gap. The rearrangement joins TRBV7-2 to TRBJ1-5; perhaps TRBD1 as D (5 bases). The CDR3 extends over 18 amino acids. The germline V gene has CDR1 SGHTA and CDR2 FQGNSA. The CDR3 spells CASRLASAGRTFNQPQHF. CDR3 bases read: TGTGCAAGTCGCTTAGCTTCGGCAGGGAGGACGTTTAATCAGCCC.

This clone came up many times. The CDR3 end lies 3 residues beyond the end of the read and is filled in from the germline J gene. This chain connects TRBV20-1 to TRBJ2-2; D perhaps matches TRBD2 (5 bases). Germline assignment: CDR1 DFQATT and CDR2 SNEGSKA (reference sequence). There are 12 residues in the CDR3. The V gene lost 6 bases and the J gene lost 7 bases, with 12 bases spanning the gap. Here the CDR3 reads CSATPGIGELFF. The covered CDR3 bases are TGCAGTGCAACACCGGGGATCGGGGAG.

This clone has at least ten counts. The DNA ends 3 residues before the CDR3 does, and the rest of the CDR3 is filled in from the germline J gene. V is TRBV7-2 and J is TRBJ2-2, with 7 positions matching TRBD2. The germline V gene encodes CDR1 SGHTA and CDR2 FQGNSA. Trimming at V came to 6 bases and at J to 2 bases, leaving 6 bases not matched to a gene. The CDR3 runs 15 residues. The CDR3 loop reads CASRGLPGNTGELFF. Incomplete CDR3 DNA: TGTGCCAGCAGGGGACTACCCGGAAACACCGGGGAG.

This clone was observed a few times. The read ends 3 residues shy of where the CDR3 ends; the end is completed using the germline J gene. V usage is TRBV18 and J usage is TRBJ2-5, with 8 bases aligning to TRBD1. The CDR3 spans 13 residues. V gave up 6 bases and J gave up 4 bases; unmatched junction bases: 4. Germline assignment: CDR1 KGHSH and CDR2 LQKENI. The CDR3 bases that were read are TGTGCCAGCTCGCGGACAGGGCCAGAGACC. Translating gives CASSRTGPET. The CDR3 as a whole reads CASSRTGPETQYF.

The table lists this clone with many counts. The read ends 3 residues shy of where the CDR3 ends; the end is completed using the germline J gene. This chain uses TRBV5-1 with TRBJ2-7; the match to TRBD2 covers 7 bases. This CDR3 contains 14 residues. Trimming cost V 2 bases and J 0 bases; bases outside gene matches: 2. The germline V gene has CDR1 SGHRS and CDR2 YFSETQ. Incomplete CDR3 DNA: TGCGCCAGCAGCTTTGGCGGGAGCTCCTACGAG. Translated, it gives CASSFGGSSYE. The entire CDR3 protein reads CASSFGGSSYEQYF.

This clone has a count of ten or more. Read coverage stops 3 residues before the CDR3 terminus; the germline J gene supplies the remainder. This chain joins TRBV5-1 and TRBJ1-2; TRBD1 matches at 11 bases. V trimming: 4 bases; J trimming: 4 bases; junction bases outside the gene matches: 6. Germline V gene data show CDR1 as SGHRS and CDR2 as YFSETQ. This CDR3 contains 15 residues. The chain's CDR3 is CASSNGQGAPYGYTF. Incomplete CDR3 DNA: TGCGCCAGCAGCAATGGACAGGGGGCTCCCTATGGC.

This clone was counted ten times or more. CDR3 protein: CASSEQGIANYGYTF. The CDR3 DNA, read in part, is TGTGCCAGCAGTGAACAGGGAATAGCTAACTATGGC. J is TRBJ1-2 and V is TRBV2; TRBD1 might be the D (5 bases). The CDR3 goes on 3 residues after the read ends, and that part is filled in from the germline J gene. Trimming pared 2 bases from V and 0 bases from J, leaving 10 bases between. Germline lookup yields CDR1 SNHLY and CDR2 FYNNEI. The CDR3 spans 15 residues.